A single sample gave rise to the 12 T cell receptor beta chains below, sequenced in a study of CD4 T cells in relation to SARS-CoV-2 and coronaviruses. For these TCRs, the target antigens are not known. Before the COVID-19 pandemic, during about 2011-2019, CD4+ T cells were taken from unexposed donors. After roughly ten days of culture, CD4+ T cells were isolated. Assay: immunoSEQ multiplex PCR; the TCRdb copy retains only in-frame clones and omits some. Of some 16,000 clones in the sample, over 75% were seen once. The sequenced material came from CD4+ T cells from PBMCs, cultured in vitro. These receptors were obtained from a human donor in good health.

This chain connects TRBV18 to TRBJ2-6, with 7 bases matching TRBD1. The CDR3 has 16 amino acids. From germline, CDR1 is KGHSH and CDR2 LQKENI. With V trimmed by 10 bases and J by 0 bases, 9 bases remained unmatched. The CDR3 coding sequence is TGTGCCACCCCGGACAGGTCCCACTCTGGGGCCAACGTCCTGACTTTC. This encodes CATPDRSHSGANVLTF.

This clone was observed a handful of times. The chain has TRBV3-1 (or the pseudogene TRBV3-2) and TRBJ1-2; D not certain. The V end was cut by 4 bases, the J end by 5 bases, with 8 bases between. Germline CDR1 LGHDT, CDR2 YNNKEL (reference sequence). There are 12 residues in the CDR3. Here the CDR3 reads CASSPNDYGYTF. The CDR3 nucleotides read TGTGCCAGCAGCCCCAATGATTATGGCTACACCTTC.

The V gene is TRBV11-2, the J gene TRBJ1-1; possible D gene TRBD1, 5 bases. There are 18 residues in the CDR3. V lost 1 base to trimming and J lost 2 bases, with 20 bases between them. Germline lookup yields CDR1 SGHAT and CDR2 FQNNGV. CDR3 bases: TGTGCCAGCAGCTTAGTTGGTGGGTCGGGGACGGGAAACACTGAAGCTTTCTTT. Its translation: CASSLVGGSGTGNTEAFF.

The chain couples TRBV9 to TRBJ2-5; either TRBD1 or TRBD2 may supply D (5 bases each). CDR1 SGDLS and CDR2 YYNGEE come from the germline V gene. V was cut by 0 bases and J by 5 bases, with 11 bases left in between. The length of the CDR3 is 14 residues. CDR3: CASSVVGERETQYF. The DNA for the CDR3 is TGTGCCAGCAGCGTAGTGGGGGAGAGGGAGACCCAGTACTTC.

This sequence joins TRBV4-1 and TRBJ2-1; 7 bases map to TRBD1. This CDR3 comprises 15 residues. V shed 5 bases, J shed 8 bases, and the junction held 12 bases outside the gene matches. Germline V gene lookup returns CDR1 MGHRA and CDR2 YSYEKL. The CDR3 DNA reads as TGCGCCAGCAGCGTAGGAGAGGGGGCGTTTTATGAGCAGTTCTTC. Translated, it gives CASSVGEGAFYEQFF.

CDR3 nucleotide sequence: TGTGCCAGCAGCGAAGGGGGAGCCTACAATGAGCAGTTCTTC. Residues: CASSEGGAYNEQFF. The chain links TRBV3-1 (or the pseudogene TRBV3-2) to TRBJ2-1; TRBD1 might be the D (6 bases). The germline V and J ends were trimmed by 5 bases and 2 bases, with 10 bases remaining between them. Germline assignment: CDR1 LGHDT and CDR2 YNNKEL (reference sequence). CDR3 length: 14 residues.

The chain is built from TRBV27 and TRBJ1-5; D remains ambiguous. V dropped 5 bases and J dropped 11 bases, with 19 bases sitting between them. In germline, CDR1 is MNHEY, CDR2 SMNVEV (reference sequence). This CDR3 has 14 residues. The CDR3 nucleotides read TGTGCCAGCAGTGCGTCTTTCGGGAGATCAGCCCAGCATTTT. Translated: CASSASFGRSAQHF.

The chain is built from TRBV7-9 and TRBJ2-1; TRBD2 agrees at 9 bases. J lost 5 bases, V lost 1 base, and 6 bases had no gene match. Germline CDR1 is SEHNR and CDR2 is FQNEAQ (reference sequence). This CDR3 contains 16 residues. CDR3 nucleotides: TGTGCCAGCAGCTTAGGGGCTAGCGGGGACGACAATGAGCAGTTCTTC. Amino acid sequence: CASSLGASGDDNEQFF.

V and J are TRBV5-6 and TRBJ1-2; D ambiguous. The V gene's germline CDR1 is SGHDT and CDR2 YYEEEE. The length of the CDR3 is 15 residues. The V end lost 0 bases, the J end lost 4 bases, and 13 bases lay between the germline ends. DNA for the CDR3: TGTGCCAGCAGCTTGGCGGGGAGAGGAGGCTATGGCTACACCTTC. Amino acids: CASSLAGRGGYGYTF.

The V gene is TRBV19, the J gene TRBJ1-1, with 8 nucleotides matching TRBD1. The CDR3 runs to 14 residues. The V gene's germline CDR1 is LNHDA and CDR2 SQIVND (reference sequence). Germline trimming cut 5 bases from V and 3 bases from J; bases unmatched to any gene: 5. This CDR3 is CASSRDRGHTEAFF. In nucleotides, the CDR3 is TGTGCCAGTAGTCGCGACAGGGGCCACACTGAAGCTTTCTTT.

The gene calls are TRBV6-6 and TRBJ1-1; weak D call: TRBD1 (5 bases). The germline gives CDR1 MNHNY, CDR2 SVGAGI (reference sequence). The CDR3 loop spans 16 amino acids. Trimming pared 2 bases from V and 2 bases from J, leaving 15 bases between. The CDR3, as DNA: TGTGCCAGCAGTTACCAAAAGAACAGGCCAAACACTGAAGCTTTCTTT. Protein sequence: CASSYQKNRPNTEAFF.

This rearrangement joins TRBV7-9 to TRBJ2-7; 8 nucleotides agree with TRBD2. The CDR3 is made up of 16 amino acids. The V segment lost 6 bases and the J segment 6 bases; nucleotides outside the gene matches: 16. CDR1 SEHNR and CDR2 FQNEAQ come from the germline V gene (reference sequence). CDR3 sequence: CASRPTAGGLSLEQYF. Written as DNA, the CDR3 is TGTGCCAGCAGGCCAACTGCGGGAGGACTATCTCTCGAGCAGTACTTC.